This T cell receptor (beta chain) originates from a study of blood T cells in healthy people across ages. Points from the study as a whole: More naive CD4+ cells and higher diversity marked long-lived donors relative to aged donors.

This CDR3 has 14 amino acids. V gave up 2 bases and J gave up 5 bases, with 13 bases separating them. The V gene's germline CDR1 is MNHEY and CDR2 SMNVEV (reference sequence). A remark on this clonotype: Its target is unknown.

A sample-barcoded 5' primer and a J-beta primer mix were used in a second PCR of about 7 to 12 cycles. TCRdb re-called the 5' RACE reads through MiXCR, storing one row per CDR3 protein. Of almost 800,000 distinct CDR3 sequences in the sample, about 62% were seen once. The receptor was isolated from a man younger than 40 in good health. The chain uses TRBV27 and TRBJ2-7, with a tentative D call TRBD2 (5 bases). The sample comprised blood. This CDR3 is CASSLRAGQDEQYF. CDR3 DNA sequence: TGTGCCAGCAGTTTACGGGCGGGCCAGGACGAGCAGTACTTC.